A selection of T cell receptor beta chains follows, all from one sample in a study of blood T cell repertoires in COVID-19. Here immunoSEQ multiplex PCR was the method, and the copy in TCRdb shows in-frame clones only, minus some. Among fewer than 450,000 clones listed, nearly 90% were seen once. The sequenced material came from PBMCs or T cells enriched from blood (not recorded which). Receptor source: a woman aged 40 to 50 with acute COVID-19. Both conserved end residues are part of each CDR3. Fields, in order: clone size, J gene, V gene, D gene, CDR3 DNA, CDR3 protein. A D gene is named only where the DNA matches it firmly. Expanded clones are given a class, and other clones once, few, many or no size at all.

size: -; J: TRBJ1-2; V: TRBV18; D: -; DNA: TGTGCCAGCTCACCACAAACCGCAGGGTCCTATGGCTACACCTTC; CDR3: CASSPQTAGSYGYTF
size: few; J: TRBJ2-1; V: TRBV19; D: -; DNA: TGTGCCAGTAGTCGCCCCTCGCGGGCACGGGAGCAGTTCTTC; CDR3: CASSRPSRAREQFF
size: -; J: TRBJ2-3; V: TRBV5-1; D: TRBD2; DNA: TGCGCCAGCAGCTACACTTCGGCGGGGGGGGGCGCAGATACGCAGTATTTT; CDR3: CASSYTSAGGGADTQYF
size: -; J: TRBJ1-2; V: TRBV7-9; D: TRBD1; DNA: TGTGCCAGCAGCTTAGGTTCGGACAGGGCTAACTATGGCTACACCTTC; CDR3: CASSLGSDRANYGYTF
size: -; J: TRBJ1-1; V: TRBV5-4; D: -; DNA: TGTGCCAGCAGCGCCGGAGGGGCTCTGAACACTGAAGCTTTCTTT; CDR3: CASSAGGALNTEAFF
size: -; J: TRBJ1-1; V: TRBV15; D: -; DNA: TGTGCCACCAGCAGAGATTTAGAGCCGGGAGGGACTGAAGCTTTCTTT; CDR3: CATSRDLEPGGTEAFF
size: few; J: TRBJ2-2; V: TRBV7-9; D: -; DNA: TGTGCCAGCAGCTTTGGCGGTTCCGGGGAGCTGTTTTTT; CDR3: CASSFGGSGELFF
size: -; J: TRBJ2-1; V: TRBV12-3/TRBV12-4; D: TRBD2; DNA: TGTGCCACGGCGGGGGAGTACAATGAGCAGTTCTTC; CDR3: CATAGEYNEQFF
size: -; J: TRBJ1-2; V: TRBV7-2; D: TRBD1; DNA: TGTGCCAGCAGCCCGATCAGGGGGAGCTATGGCTACACCTTC; CDR3: CASSPIRGSYGYTF
size: -; J: TRBJ1-2; V: TRBV6-5; D: -; DNA: TGTGCCAGCAGAGTGTTACGTCCGACCCCGGGTGGCTACACCTTC; CDR3: CASRVLRPTPGGYTF
size: -; J: TRBJ1-2; V: TRBV5-8; D: -; DNA: TGTGCCAGCATGCGAAATCCTAACTATGGCTACACCTTC; CDR3: CASMRNPNYGYTF
size: -; J: TRBJ1-2; V: TRBV5-1; D: TRBD1; DNA: TGCGCCAGCGGGGGGATAGGGACAGGGCCCTTCGGCTACACCTTC; CDR3: CASGGIGTGPFGYTF
size: -; J: TRBJ2-5; V: TRBV3-1/TRBV3-2; D: -; DNA: TGTGCCAGCAGCCACAGAGGAGAGACCCAGTACTTC; CDR3: CASSHRGETQYF
size: -; J: TRBJ1-2; V: TRBV6-5; D: -; DNA: TGTGCCAGCAGTTACTCTCACGGGTATAACTATGGCTACACCTTC; CDR3: CASSYSHGYNYGYTF
size: -; J: TRBJ1-4; V: TRBV4-2; D: TRBD1; DNA: TGTGCCAGCAGCCGCGGGACAGTTGGGGAAAAACTGTTTTTT; CDR3: CASSRGTVGEKLFF
size: -; J: TRBJ2-7; V: TRBV30; D: TRBD1; DNA: TGTGCCTGGAGTGTATTTGGACAGGGCTACGAGCAGTACTTC; CDR3: CAWSVFGQGYEQYF
size: -; J: TRBJ1-5; V: TRBV18; D: -; DNA: TGTGCCAGCTCACCAGGCAGGGTAGGTATCGATGGCAATCAGCCCCAGCATTTT; CDR3: CASSPGRVGIDGNQPQHF
size: -; J: TRBJ2-7; V: TRBV11-3; D: TRBD1; DNA: TGTGCCAGCAGCTCTGGCAGGGGGCCGGGGAAGCAGTACTTC; CDR3: CASSSGRGPGKQYF
size: -; J: TRBJ2-7; V: TRBV5-1; D: TRBD2; DNA: TGCGCCAGCAGCTGGACTAGCGGGGGCACCTACGAGCAGTACTTC; CDR3: CASSWTSGGTYEQYF
size: -; J: TRBJ2-7; V: TRBV27; D: -; DNA: TGTGCCAGCAGACAACACGGGGAAACCTACGAGCAGTACTTC; CDR3: CASRQHGETYEQYF
size: -; J: TRBJ1-4; V: TRBV5-4; D: TRBD1; DNA: TGTGCCAGCAGCTCAAGACAGGGGGGAAATGAAAAACTGTTTTTT; CDR3: CASSSRQGGNEKLFF
size: -; J: TRBJ2-1; V: TRBV5-1; D: -; DNA: TGCGCCAGCAGCTCCGCAGGGGCCTACAATGAGCAGTTCTTC; CDR3: CASSSAGAYNEQFF
size: -; J: TRBJ2-3; V: TRBV7-6; D: -; DNA: TGTGCCAGCAGCTCCCCTCCGGGGGACTCCACAGATACGCAGTATTTT; CDR3: CASSSPPGDSTDTQYF
size: -; J: TRBJ1-5; V: TRBV6-5; D: -; DNA: TGTGCCAGCAGTTACTCCTACCGGGGTACCAATCAGCCCCAGCATTTT; CDR3: CASSYSYRGTNQPQHF
size: -; J: TRBJ1-1; V: TRBV15; D: TRBD1; DNA: TGTGCCACCAGCAGAGATCTTTGGGGGACAGGGAGGAACACTGAAGCTTTCTTT; CDR3: CATSRDLWGTGRNTEAFF
size: -; J: TRBJ2-1; V: TRBV6-5; D: -; DNA: TGTGCCAGCAGTATAGTTGAGCGCAATGAGCAGTTCTTC; CDR3: CASSIVERNEQFF
size: -; J: TRBJ2-7; V: TRBV5-4; D: TRBD1; DNA: TGTGCCAGCAGCTTGCTGACGGGACAGGGGGCCGGCGAGCAGTACTTC; CDR3: CASSLLTGQGAGEQYF
size: -; J: TRBJ2-2; V: TRBV5-8; D: -; DNA: TGTGCCAGCAGCGCCTCAAGTTCGGTCTCCGGGGAGCTGTTTTTT; CDR3: CASSASSSVSGELFF
size: -; J: TRBJ1-5; V: TRBV30; D: TRBD1; DNA: TGTGCCTGGAGCACCCAGGGGGGTCAGCCCCAGCATTTT; CDR3: CAWSTQGGQPQHF
size: -; J: TRBJ2-3; V: TRBV4-2; D: TRBD2; DNA: TGTGCCAGCAGCCAAGTAGGCGGGGGGGCCGAGAGCCCAGATACGCAGTATTTT; CDR3: CASSQVGGGAESPDTQYF
size: -; J: TRBJ2-3; V: TRBV5-6; D: -; DNA: TGTGCCAGCAGCTTGAATCAGGGGGGAAGTGATACGCAGTATTTT; CDR3: CASSLNQGGSDTQYF
size: -; J: TRBJ2-1; V: TRBV11-2; D: TRBD2; DNA: TGTGCCAGCAGCTTAGATCTTAGCGGGGGGGATGGTGAGCAGTTCTTC; CDR3: CASSLDLSGGDGEQFF
size: once; J: TRBJ1-2; V: TRBV5-6; D: TRBD1; DNA: TGTGCCAGCAGCTTGGCAGGGGGCGATGGCTACACCTTC; CDR3: CASSLAGGDGYTF
size: -; J: TRBJ2-4; V: TRBV12-3/TRBV12-4; D: TRBD1; DNA: TGTGCCAGCAGCCGTTCCCGGGACAGGGTATACTTC; CDR3: CASSRSRDRVYF
size: -; J: TRBJ2-2; V: TRBV10-2; D: -; DNA: TGCGCCAGCATCCGGACAGACACCGGGGAGCTGTTTTTT; CDR3: CASIRTDTGELFF
size: -; J: TRBJ1-5; V: TRBV5-1; D: TRBD1; DNA: TGCGCCAGCAGCGACCGACAGGGTCGCGTAGAGCCCCAGCATTTT; CDR3: CASSDRQGRVEPQHF
size: -; J: TRBJ1-2; V: TRBV5-5; D: -; DNA: TGTGCCAGCAGCAAAACGACAGGTCTGAGCTATGGCTACACCTTC; CDR3: CASSKTTGLSYGYTF
size: once; J: TRBJ1-5; V: TRBV19; D: -; DNA: TGTGCCAGTAGTATTGCCTATTTGAGGACAGATCGTCAGCCCCAGCATTTT; CDR3: CASSIAYLRTDRQPQHF
size: -; J: TRBJ1-6; V: TRBV21-1; D: -; DNA: TGTGCCAGCAGCAAAGTCCCGCGCCTGGATTCACCCCTCCACTTT; CDR3: CASSKVPRLDSPLHF
size: few; J: TRBJ1-1; V: TRBV27; D: -; DNA: TGTGCCAGCAGTTTATTACTCTCGAACACTGAAGCTTTCTTT; CDR3: CASSLLLSNTEAFF
size: once; J: TRBJ1-2; V: TRBV3-1/TRBV3-2; D: TRBD1; DNA: TGTGCCAGCAGCCAAGATGGACAGGGACGCGGCTACACCTTC; CDR3: CASSQDGQGRGYTF
size: -; J: TRBJ1-5; V: TRBV30; D: TRBD1; DNA: TGTGCCTGGAGTAGGGCAGGGGGCCATCAGCCCCAGCATTTT; CDR3: CAWSRAGGHQPQHF
size: once; J: TRBJ2-1; V: TRBV5-5; D: -; DNA: TGTGCCAGCAGCTTGGCGTCGCAGGTTATCTACAATGAGCAGTTCTTC; CDR3: CASSLASQVIYNEQFF
size: -; J: TRBJ1-6; V: TRBV5-4; D: TRBD1; DNA: TGTGCCAGCAGCTTGGACAGGGGGAATTCACCCCTCCACTTT; CDR3: CASSLDRGNSPLHF
size: -; J: TRBJ1-1; V: TRBV2; D: -; DNA: TGTGCCAGCAGTGGAAGCAGGTACACTGAAGCTTTCTTT; CDR3: CASSGSRYTEAFF
size: -; J: TRBJ1-2; V: TRBV30; D: TRBD1; DNA: TGTGCCTGGAGTGGGGACAGCACCGGCTATGGCTACACCTTC; CDR3: CAWSGDSTGYGYTF
size: -; J: TRBJ2-2; V: TRBV6-6; D: TRBD2; DNA: TGTGCCAGCAGTTACTCTAGCGGGGGGCCGGTCGGGGAGCTGTTTTTT; CDR3: CASSYSSGGPVGELFF
size: -; J: TRBJ1-5; V: TRBV7-7; D: -; DNA: TGTGCCAGCAGCGCCCTCCTGACCGGGGGAGCTCAGCCCCAGCATTTT; CDR3: CASSALLTGGAQPQHF
size: -; J: TRBJ2-7; V: TRBV5-4; D: TRBD1; DNA: TGTGCCAGCAGCTCCGGGACAGGGTCCTACGAGCAGTACTTC; CDR3: CASSSGTGSYEQYF
size: -; J: TRBJ1-2; V: TRBV19; D: -; DNA: TGTGCCAGTAGTCGACAGGTCGGCCCAACCTACACCTTC; CDR3: CASSRQVGPTYTF
size: -; J: TRBJ2-7; V: TRBV4-2; D: TRBD2; DNA: TGTGCCAGCAGCCAAAGAACCGCTAGCGGGGGCCGCAGCTCCTACGAGCAGTACTTC; CDR3: CASSQRTASGGRSSYEQYF
size: -; J: TRBJ1-2; V: TRBV5-4; D: TRBD1; DNA: TGTGCCGGGCGGGGACAGGGGGCTCATGGCTACACCTTC; CDR3: CAGRGQGAHGYTF
size: -; J: TRBJ2-1; V: TRBV4-1; D: TRBD2; DNA: TGCGCCAGCAGCCCTCAAGGAGGGCTAGCGGGGTCATACAATGAGCAGTTCTTC; CDR3: CASSPQGGLAGSYNEQFF
size: -; J: TRBJ1-5; V: TRBV30; D: TRBD1; DNA: TGTGCCTGGAGTGTCGGACAGGGCAATCAGCCCCAGCATTTT; CDR3: CAWSVGQGNQPQHF
size: once; J: TRBJ1-6; V: TRBV7-2; D: TRBD1; DNA: TGTGCCAGCAGCGCTCACAGGGGGTCTAATTCACCCCTCCACTTT; CDR3: CASSAHRGSNSPLHF
size: -; J: TRBJ2-1; V: TRBV3-1/TRBV3-2; D: TRBD2; DNA: TGTGCCAGCAGCCTCCCCGCGGGGGGGCGCAATGAGCAGTTCTTC; CDR3: CASSLPAGGRNEQFF